This TCR beta chain was sequenced for a study of PD-1 blockade in classical Hodgkin lymphoma. Regarding the study as a whole: By C4D1, CD4+ diversity increased significantly, especially in complete responders.

About this clone itself: Its cognate antigen is unknown.

Repertoires were generated with immunoSEQ multiplex PCR, while TCRdb's copy carries only in-frame clones and drops some. The sample has around 45,000 clones, around nine tenths seen once. The CDR3 contains 13 residues. Germline V gene lookup returns CDR1 SGHRS and CDR2 YFSETQ. Trimming left V 4 bases short and J 5 bases short, with 13 bases between. With no exception, relapse followed autologous stem cell transplantation in all patients, and brentuximab vedotin exposure varied. Source: peripheral blood mononuclear cells (PBMCs), taken at baseline. The clonotype comes from a human donor with classical Hodgkin lymphoma. V and J are TRBV5-1 and TRBJ2-7, with D tentatively TRBD1 (6 bases). CDR3 loop: CASSPGRGDEQYF. The CDR3 DNA sequence: TGCGCCAGCAGCCCCGGCAGGGGAGACGAGCAGTACTTC.